This TCR beta chain was identified in a study of T cell responses to AZD1222 COVID-19 vaccine. The study, taken as a whole, reports: Sampling that yielded the repertoires occurred only after the peak T cell response. Unmutated regions of variants are reportedly targeted by nearly half of spike-specific TCRs. Only 6 or 7 AZD1222 recipients tested seropositive at baseline.

Germline lookup yields CDR1 SGHRS and CDR2 YFSETQ. Trimming took 5 bases from V and 3 from J, leaving 8 bases between them. CDR3 size: 12 residues. Using immunoSEQ multiplex PCR, the repertoire was profiled, and TCRdb retains in-frame clones only, with some absent. The sample contains 120,000 or so clones, approximately 88% of which appear only once. About this clone: No antigen is known for it.

The receptor was derived from an adult in good health. The chain has TRBV5-1 and TRBJ1-1; the D is unclear. The specimen comprised peripheral blood, sampled on day 0 of AZD1222 vaccination. The DNA for the CDR3 is TGCGCCAGCAGTCGTCCGGACACTGAAGCTTTCTTT. It translates to CASSRPDTEAFF. Variable domain in full (rest from reference TRBV5-1 and TRBJ1-1): KAGVTQTPRYLIKTRGQQVTLSCSPISGHRSVSWYQQTPGQGLQFLFEYFSETQRNKGNFPGRFSGRQFSNSRSEMNVSTLELGDSALYLCASSRPDTEAFFGQGTRLTVV.